The 20 T cell receptor beta chains presented below share a single source sample, sequenced in a study of Ad26.COV2.S vaccination and SARS-CoV-2 variants. Described treatment: roughly 18 received Ad26.COV2.S at low or high dose, single or two shots; roughly five received placebo; per-sample allocation not given. Samples were taken on day 63 after the first vaccine or placebo injection. Produced via immunoSEQ multiplex PCR; TCRdb's table is partial and in-frame only. The sample has roughly 380,000 clones; around 83% are singletons. Material: peripheral blood, obtained in a trial of Ad26.COV2.S vaccine versus placebo. These receptors were obtained from a person aged 18-65 years who received the Ad26.COV2.S COVID-19 vaccine or a placebo.

The chain combines TRBV6-5 with TRBJ2-3, with TRBD2 matching over 8 bases. The ends lost 4 bases at V and 0 bases at J; junction bases unmatched: 0. Per the germline V gene, CDR1 is MNHEY and CDR2 is SVGAGI. This CDR3 is 14 amino acids long. CDR3 in DNA: TGTGCCAGCAGTTTAGCGGGGAGCACAGATACGCAGTATTTT. Amino acids: CASSLAGSTDTQYF.

This chain links TRBV6-2 or TRBV6-3 with TRBJ2-4; D may be TRBD2 (6 bases). This CDR3 contains 15 residues. Germline-derived CDR1 and CDR2 are MNHEY and SVGEGT. Trimming removed 6 bases at V and 0 bases at J, with 12 bases between. The CDR3 coding sequence is TGTGCCAGCAGCTCGGGACTTCTAGCCAAAAACATTCAGTACTTC. Encoded protein: CASSSGLLAKNIQYF.

The J gene is TRBJ2-7, the V gene TRBV7-2; no clear D gene. The CDR3 sequence is 16 residues long. V was shortened by 1 base and J by 1 base, with 14 bases between the two germline ends. From germline, CDR1 is SGHTA and CDR2 FQGNSA. In DNA, the CDR3 is TGTGCCAGCAGCTTAGTTGCGCAGGATCCATCCTACGAGCAGTACTTC. Its translation is CASSLVAQDPSYEQYF. Full variable domain (rest looked up from reference TRBV7-2 and TRBJ2-7): GAGVSQSPSNKVTEKGKDVELRCDPISGHTALYWYRQSLGQGLEFLIYFQGNSAPDKSGLPSDRFSAERTGGSVSTLTIQRTQQEDSAVYLCASSLVAQDPSYEQYFGPGTRLTVT.

A note on this clone: The same CDR3 can be traced to other DNA sequences in this sample. This chain links TRBV5-1 with TRBJ2-2, with a possible D match to TRBD1 (6 bases). This CDR3 spans 14 amino acids. The ends were cut back, 0 bases at V and 3 bases at J, with 6 bases in the middle. Per the germline V gene, CDR1 is SGHRS and CDR2 is YFSETQ. CDR3 in DNA: TGCGCCAGCAGCTTGGCAGGGGACACCGGGGAGCTGTTTTTT. It is translated as CASSLAGDTGELFF.

This clone was detected only a few times. V gene TRBV4-3 combines with J gene TRBJ1-5; 7 positions match TRBD1. With V trimmed by 0 bases and J by 7 bases, 3 bases remained unmatched. CDR1 LGHNA and CDR2 YSLEER come from the germline V gene. The CDR3 has 14 amino acids. The CDR3 loop is CASSQDSGGQPQHF. The CDR3 DNA sequence: TGCGCCAGCAGCCAAGATTCAGGGGGGCAGCCCCAGCATTTT.

The chain recombines TRBV19 with TRBJ1-5, with D perhaps matching TRBD1 (5 bases). The V end was cut by 3 bases, the J end by 1 base, with 10 bases between. There are 15 residues in the CDR3. Germline lookup yields CDR1 LNHDA and CDR2 SQIVND (reference sequence). The CDR3 region is CASSMSAGSNQPQHF. CDR3 DNA sequence: TGTGCCAGTAGTATGTCGGCAGGGAGCAATCAGCCCCAGCATTTT.

This clone was seen only a few times. The chain employs TRBV4-3 and TRBJ2-1; 11 bases are a match to TRBD2. The CDR3 runs 18 residues. V shed 2 bases and J 9 bases; nucleotides not matched to a gene: 15. Per germline, CDR1 LGHNA and CDR2 YSLEER. Here the CDR3 DNA reads TGCGCCAGCAGCCAATGGGTTTCTCGTAGCGGGGGGGCCAGTGAGCAGTTCTTC. The encoded protein is CASSQWVSRSGGASEQFF.

This chain connects TRBV15 to TRBJ1-5; D unclear. Trimming removed 4 bases at V and 2 bases at J, with 24 bases between. CDR1 and CDR2 (germline): LNHNV, YYDKDF (reference sequence). The CDR3 runs 19 residues. CDR3 DNA sequence: TGTGCCACCAGCAAGTTCGGGCTTTCTGACGGGAAGCGCAATCAGCCCCAGCATTTT. Its protein product is CATSKFGLSDGKRNQPQHF.

The chain links TRBV29-1 to TRBJ2-3, with 10 bases that match TRBD2. Germline V gene lookup returns CDR1 SQVTM and CDR2 ANQGSEA. The CDR3 covers 13 residues. The CDR3 loop reads CRALAGATDTQYF. The DNA for the CDR3 is TGCAGGGCTCTAGCGGGGGCCACAGATACGCAGTATTTT.

This clone was detected only a few times. This sequence joins TRBV10-1 and TRBJ2-5; D is perhaps TRBD2 (6 bases). V gave up 0 bases and J gave up 4 bases, with 9 bases separating them. The CDR3 totals 14 residues. Germline V gene sequence: CDR1 WNHNN, CDR2 SYGVQD (reference sequence). In DNA form, the CDR3 reads TGCGCCAGCAGTGAGTCGGGGGGACGAGAGACCCAGTACTTC. Amino acids: CASSESGGRETQYF.

This sequence joins TRBV2 and TRBJ2-1; D is unclear. CDR1 is SNHLY, CDR2 FYNNEI, per germline. Trimming pared 3 bases from V and 8 bases from J, leaving 5 bases between. This CDR3 has 11 residues. The CDR3 protein is CASSEWDEQFF. DNA for the CDR3: TGTGCCAGCAGTGAGTGGGATGAGCAGTTCTTC.

The chain carries TRBV6-5 and TRBJ2-2; possibly TRBD1 for D (6 bases). V lost 6 bases and J 2 bases, leaving 13 bases between the germline ends. The CDR3 is 15 amino acids. Germline V gene sequence: CDR1 MNHEY, CDR2 SVGAGI. CDR3 DNA: TGTGCCAGCAGCCGGACAGTAGGTAACACCGGGGAGCTGTTTTTT. It encodes CASSRTVGNTGELFF.

The chain employs TRBV6-2 or TRBV6-3 and TRBJ2-1; D uncertain. Germline assignment: CDR1 MNHEY and CDR2 SVGEGT. V gave up 3 bases and J gave up 5 bases, with 11 bases separating them. CDR3 length: 14 amino acids. CDR3 region: CASSYQESNNEQFF. In DNA form, the CDR3 reads TGTGCCAGCAGTTATCAGGAATCCAACAATGAGCAGTTCTTC.

As regards this clone: The identical CDR3 is also encoded by other nucleotide sequences in the sample. J is TRBJ1-5 and V is TRBV7-2; D call uncertain. Germline V gene data show CDR1 as SGHTA and CDR2 as FQGNSA. The V end was cut by 5 bases, the J end by 10 bases, with 12 bases between. This CDR3 contains 12 residues. CDR3 DNA sequence: TGTGCCAGCAGCAAGGGCCCACAACCCCAGCATTTT. Protein sequence: CASSKGPQPQHF.

The chain joins TRBV19 to TRBJ2-6; 8 bases map to TRBD1. Germline V gene sequence: CDR1 LNHDA, CDR2 SQIVND (reference sequence). Unmatched junction bases numbered 2, after V lost 5 bases and J lost 2 bases. This CDR3 has 15 amino acids. CDR3 residues: CASSEQGAGANVLTF. For the CDR3, the DNA is TGTGCCAGTAGTGAACAGGGGGCTGGGGCCAACGTCCTGACTTTC.

The V call is TRBV6-1, the J call TRBJ2-7; D gene unclear. The length of the CDR3 is 16 residues. Germline V gene data show CDR1 as MNHNS and CDR2 as SASEGT. Trimming pared 2 bases from V and 1 base from J, leaving 15 bases between. DNA of the CDR3: TGTGCCAGCAGTGAATTCGGCTCGGGTTATTCCTACGAGCAGTACTTC. It encodes CASSEFGSGYSYEQYF.

The chain has TRBV4-3 and TRBJ2-5; D possibly corresponds to TRBD2 (6 bases). The CDR3 totals 16 residues. CDR1 is LGHNA, CDR2 YSLEER, per germline. The V end was cut by 0 bases, the J end by 2 bases, with 13 bases between. The CDR3 nucleotides are TGCGCCAGCAGCCAAGAACGTGGGGAGGCTCAAGAGACCCAGTACTTC. Translated, it gives CASSQERGEAQETQYF.

V usage is TRBV4-1 and J usage is TRBJ2-1; no reliable D call. Trimming pared 1 base from V and 5 bases from J, leaving 15 bases between. The CDR3 spans 16 residues. CDR1 MGHRA and CDR2 YSYEKL come from the germline V gene. The CDR3 reads CASSQGVTTLNNEQFF. Written as DNA, the CDR3 is TGCGCCAGCAGCCAAGGGGTGACGACTTTAAACAATGAGCAGTTCTTC.

The V and J genes are TRBV28 and TRBJ1-2; tentatively, D is TRBD1 (6 bases). The germline V gene encodes CDR1 MDHEN and CDR2 SYDVKM. The CDR3 is 15 amino acids. V was clipped by 2 bases and J by 4 bases, with 14 bases between them. The CDR3 protein is CASSLPGTPLYGYTF. For the CDR3, the DNA is TGTGCCAGCAGTTTACCCGGGACACCCCTCTATGGCTACACCTTC.

The chain carries TRBV18 and TRBJ1-1; the match to TRBD1 covers 10 bases. The CDR3 covers 17 residues. Germline loops: CDR1 KGHSH, CDR2 LQKENI. V was pared by 5 bases and J by 6 bases, with 15 bases of the junction left unmatched. As DNA, the CDR3 is TGTGCCAGCTCATTCATGGGACAGGGGATAATGACCCCTGAAGCTTTCTTT. It encodes CASSFMGQGIMTPEAFF.